This TCR beta chain was captured in a study of CDR3 diversity in severe acne. One entry per CDR3 protein results from TCRdb running MiXCR on the PCR reads. The sample yields about 98,000 distinct CDR3 sequences, around 56% seen once. Deletions cut 2 bases from V and 8 bases from J, with 16 bases between. The CDR3 length is 16 residues. Looked up from germline, CDR1 is MNHEY and CDR2 is SVGEGT. Comment on this clonotype: A much larger clone lies a single base off, so this may be a read error.

This chain connects TRBV6-2 or TRBV6-3 to TRBJ1-6, with D uncertain. This clonotype was sampled from a male donor with acne. Sequencing was performed on blood. For the CDR3, the DNA is TGTGCCAGCAGTTACCCTCCCAGGCCCGGAGATTCACCCCTCCACTTT. Protein product: CASSYPPRPGDSPLHF.